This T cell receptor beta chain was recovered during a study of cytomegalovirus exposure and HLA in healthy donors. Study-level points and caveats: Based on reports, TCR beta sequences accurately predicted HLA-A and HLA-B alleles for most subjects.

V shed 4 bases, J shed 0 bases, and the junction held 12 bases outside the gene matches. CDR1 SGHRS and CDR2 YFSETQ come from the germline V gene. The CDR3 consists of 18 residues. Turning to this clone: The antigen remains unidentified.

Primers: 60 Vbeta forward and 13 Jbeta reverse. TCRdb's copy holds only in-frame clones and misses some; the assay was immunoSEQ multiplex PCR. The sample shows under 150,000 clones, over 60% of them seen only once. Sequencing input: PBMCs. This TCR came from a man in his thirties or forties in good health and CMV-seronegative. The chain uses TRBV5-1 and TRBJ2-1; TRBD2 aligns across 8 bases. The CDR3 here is CASSPGASGRASYNEQFF. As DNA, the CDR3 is TGCGCCAGCAGCCCCGGGGCTAGCGGGCGAGCCTCCTACAATGAGCAGTTCTTC.